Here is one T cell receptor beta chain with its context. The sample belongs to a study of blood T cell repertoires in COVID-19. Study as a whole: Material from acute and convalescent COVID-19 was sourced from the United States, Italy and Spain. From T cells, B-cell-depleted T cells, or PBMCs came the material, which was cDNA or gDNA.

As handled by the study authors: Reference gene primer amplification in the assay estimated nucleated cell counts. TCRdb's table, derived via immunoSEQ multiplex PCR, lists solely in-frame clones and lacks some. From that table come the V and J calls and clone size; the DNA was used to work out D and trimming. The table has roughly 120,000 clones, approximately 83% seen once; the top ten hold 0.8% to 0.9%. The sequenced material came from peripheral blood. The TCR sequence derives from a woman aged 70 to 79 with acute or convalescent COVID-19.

The CDR3 nucleotides are TGTGCCACTGGATCTGACAGGGGGTACTACACCTTC. This gives the protein CATGSDRGYYTF. V is TRBV15 and J is TRBJ1-2; TRBD1 agrees at 9 bases. The V and J ends lost 9 bases and 10 bases, in that order; junction bases with no gene match: 9. Looked up from germline, CDR1 is LNHNV and CDR2 is YYDKDF (reference sequence). This CDR3 is 12 amino acids long.